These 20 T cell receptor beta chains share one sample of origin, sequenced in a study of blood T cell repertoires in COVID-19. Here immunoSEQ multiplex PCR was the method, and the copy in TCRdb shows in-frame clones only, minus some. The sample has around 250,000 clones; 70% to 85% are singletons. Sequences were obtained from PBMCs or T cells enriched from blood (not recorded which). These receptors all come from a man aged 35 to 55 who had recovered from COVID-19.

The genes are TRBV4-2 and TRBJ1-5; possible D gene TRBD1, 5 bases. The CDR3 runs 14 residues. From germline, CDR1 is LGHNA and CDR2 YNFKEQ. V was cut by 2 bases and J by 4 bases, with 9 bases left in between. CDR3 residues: CASSQQQDNQPQHF. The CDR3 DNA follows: TGTGCCAGCAGCCAACAACAGGATAATCAGCCCCAGCATTTT.

CDR3 coding DNA: TGTGCCACCAGTGAGGCCGGGACAGGGGTTTATGGCTACACCTTC. Translated: CATSEAGTGVYGYTF. The rearrangement links TRBV24-1 to TRBJ1-2; TRBD1 agrees at 10 bases. Germline trimming cut 4 bases from V and 5 bases from J; bases unmatched to any gene: 6. CDR3 length: 15 amino acids. Germline V CDR1 and CDR2: KGHDR, SFDVKD.

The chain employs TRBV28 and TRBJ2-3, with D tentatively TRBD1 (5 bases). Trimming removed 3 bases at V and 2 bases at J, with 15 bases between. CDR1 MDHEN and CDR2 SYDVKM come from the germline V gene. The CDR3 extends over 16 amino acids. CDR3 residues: CASSLNPGHYTDTQYF. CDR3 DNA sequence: TGTGCCAGCAGTTTGAACCCCGGACACTACACAGATACGCAGTATTTT.

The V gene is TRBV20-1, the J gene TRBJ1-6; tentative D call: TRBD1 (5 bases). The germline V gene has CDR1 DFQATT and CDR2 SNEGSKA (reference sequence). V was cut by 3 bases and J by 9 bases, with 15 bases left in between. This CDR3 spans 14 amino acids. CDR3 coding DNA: TGCAGTGCTAGTAGCCCCGGGGGTACTTCACCCCTCCACTTT. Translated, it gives CSASSPGGTSPLHF.

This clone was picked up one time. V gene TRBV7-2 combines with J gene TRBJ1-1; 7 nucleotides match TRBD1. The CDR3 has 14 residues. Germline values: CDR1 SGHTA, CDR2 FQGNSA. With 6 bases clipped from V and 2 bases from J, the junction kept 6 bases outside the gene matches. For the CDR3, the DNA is TGTGCCAGCAGTTACAGGGGATTCAACACTGAAGCTTTCTTT. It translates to CASSYRGFNTEAFF.

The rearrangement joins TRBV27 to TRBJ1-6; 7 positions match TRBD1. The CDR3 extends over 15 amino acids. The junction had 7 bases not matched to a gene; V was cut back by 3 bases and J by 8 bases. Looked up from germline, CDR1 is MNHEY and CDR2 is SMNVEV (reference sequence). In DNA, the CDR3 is TGTGCCAGCAGTTTGCTCGGGACAGTTGATTCACCCCTCCACTTT. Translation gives CASSLLGTVDSPLHF.

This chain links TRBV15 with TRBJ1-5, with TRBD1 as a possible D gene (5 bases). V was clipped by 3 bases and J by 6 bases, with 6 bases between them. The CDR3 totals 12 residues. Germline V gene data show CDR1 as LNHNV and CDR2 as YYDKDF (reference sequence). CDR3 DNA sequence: TGTGCCACCAGCAGGGGGCGTCAGCCCCAGCATTTT. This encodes CATSRGRQPQHF.

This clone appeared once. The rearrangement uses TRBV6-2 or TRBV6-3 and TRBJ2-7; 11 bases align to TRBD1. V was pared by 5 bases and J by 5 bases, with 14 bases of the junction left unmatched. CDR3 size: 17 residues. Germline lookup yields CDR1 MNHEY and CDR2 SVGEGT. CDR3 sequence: CASSTPRRGTGGDEQYF. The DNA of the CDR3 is TGTGCCAGCAGTACACCGCGGAGAGGGACAGGGGGTGACGAGCAGTACTTC.

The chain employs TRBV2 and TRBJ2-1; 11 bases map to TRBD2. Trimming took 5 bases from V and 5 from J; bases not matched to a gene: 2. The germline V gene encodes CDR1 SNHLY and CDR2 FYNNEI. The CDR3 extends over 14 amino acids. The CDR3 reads CASSLTSGDNEQFF. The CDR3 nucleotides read TGTGCCAGCAGTTTGACTAGCGGGGACAATGAGCAGTTCTTC.

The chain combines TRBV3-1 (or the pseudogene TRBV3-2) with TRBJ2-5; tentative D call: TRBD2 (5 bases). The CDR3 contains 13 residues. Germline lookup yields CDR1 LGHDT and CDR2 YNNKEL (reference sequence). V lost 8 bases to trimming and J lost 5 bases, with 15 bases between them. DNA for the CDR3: TGTGCCAGCGGGTTTTTCAGCGGCGAGACCCAGTACTTC. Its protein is CASGFFSGETQYF.

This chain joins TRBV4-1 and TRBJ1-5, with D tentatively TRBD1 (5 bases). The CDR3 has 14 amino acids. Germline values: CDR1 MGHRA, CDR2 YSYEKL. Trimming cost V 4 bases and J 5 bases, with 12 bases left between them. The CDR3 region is CASSPRDPDQPQHF. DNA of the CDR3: TGCGCCAGCAGCCCCAGGGATCCAGATCAGCCCCAGCATTTT.

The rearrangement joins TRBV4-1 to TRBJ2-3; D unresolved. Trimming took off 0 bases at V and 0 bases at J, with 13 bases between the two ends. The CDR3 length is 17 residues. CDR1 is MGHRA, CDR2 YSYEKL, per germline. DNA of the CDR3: TGCGCCAGCAGCCAAGAACCCCCAGCGCCTAGCACAGATACGCAGTATTTT. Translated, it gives CASSQEPPAPSTDTQYF.

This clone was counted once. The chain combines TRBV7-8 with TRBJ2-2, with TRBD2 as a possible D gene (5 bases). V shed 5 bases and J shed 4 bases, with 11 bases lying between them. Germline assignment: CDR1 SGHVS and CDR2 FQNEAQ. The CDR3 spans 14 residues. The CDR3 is CASSHRTLTGELFF. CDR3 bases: TGTGCCAGCAGCCATAGGACTCTCACCGGGGAGCTGTTTTTT. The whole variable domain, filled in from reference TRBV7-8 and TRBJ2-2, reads GAGVSQSPRYKVAKRGQDVALRCDPISGHVSLFWYQQALGQGPEFLTYFQNEAQLDKSGLPSDRFFAERPEGSVSTLKIQRTQQEDSAVYLCASSHRTLTGELFFGEGSRLTVL.

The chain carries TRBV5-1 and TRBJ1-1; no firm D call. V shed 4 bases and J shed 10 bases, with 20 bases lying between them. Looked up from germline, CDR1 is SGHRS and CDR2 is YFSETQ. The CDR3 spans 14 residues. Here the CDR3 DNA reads TGCGCCAGCAGCCTGGGTAACGAACGAAGTAGAGCTTTCTTT. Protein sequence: CASSLGNERSRAFF.

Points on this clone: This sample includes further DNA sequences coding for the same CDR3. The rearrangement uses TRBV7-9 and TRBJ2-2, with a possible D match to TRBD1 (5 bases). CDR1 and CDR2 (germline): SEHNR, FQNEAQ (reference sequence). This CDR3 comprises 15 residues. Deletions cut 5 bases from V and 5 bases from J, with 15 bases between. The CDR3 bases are TGTGCCAGCAGCCCCGGCCAGGGTCGGACCGGGGAGCTGTTTTTT. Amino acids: CASSPGQGRTGELFF.

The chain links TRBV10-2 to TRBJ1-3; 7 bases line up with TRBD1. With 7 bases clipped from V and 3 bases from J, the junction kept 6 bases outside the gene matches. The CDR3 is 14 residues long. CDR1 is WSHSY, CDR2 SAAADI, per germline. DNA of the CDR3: TGCGCCAGCACTAGGGGGCTTGATGGAAACACCATATATTTT. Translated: CASTRGLDGNTIYF.

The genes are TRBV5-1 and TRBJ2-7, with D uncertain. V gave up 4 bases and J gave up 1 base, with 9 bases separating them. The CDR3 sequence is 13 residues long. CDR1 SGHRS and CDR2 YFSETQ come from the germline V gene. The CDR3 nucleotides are TGCGCCAGCAGCCGAACAGATTCCTACGAGCAGTACTTC. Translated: CASSRTDSYEQYF.

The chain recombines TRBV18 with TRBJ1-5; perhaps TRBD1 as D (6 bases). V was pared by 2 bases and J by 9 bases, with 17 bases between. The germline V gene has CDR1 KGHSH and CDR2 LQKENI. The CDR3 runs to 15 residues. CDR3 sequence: CASSPMETGMGPQHF. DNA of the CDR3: TGTGCCAGCTCACCAATGGAAACAGGGATGGGGCCCCAGCATTTT.

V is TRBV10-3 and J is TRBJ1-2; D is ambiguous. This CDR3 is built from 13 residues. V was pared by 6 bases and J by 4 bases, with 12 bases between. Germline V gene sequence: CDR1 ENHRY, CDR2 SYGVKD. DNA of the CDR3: TGTGCCATCAGGGCCGGGGATGGCTATGGCTACACCTTC. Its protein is CAIRAGDGYGYTF.

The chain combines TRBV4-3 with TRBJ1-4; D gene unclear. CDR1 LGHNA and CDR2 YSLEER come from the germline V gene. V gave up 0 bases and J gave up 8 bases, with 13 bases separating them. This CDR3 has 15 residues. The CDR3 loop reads CASSQDYYRGEKLFF. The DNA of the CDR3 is TGCGCCAGCAGCCAAGATTATTACCGAGGGGAAAAACTGTTTTTT.